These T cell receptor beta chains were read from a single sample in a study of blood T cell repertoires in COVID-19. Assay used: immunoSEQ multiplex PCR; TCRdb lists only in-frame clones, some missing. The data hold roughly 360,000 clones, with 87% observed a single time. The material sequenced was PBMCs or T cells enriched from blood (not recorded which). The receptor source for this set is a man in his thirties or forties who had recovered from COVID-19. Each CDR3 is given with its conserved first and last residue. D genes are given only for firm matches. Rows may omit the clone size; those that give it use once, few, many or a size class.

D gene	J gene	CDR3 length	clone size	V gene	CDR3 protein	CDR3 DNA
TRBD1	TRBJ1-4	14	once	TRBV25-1	CASSVGQRNEKLFF	TGTGCCAGCAGTGTGGGACAGAGGAATGAAAAACTGTTTTTT
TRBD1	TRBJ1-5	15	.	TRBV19	CASRKTGRRDQPQHF	TGTGCCAGTAGAAAGACAGGGAGACGGGATCAGCCCCAGCATTTT
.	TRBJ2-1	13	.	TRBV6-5	CASSQQHSNEQFF	TGTGCCAGCAGTCAACAGCATTCCAATGAGCAGTTCTTC
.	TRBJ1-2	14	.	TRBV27	CASSLGRGNYGYTF	TGTGCCAGCAGTTTGGGGAGGGGGAACTATGGCTACACCTTC
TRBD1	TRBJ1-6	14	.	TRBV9	CASRLGQDNSPLHF	TGTGCCAGCAGGTTGGGACAGGATAATTCACCCCTCCACTTT
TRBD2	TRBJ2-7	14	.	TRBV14	CASSPYSGGYEQYF	TGTGCCAGCAGCCCCTATAGCGGGGGCTACGAGCAGTACTTC
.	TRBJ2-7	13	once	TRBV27	CASSSQDSYEQYF	TGTGCCAGCAGTTCACAGGACTCCTACGAGCAGTACTTC
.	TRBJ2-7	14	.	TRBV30	CAWTSGAYSYEQYF	TGTGCCTGGACCTCAGGGGCATACTCCTACGAGCAGTACTTC
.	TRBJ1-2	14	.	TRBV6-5	CASSYSDRTYGYTF	TGTGCCAGCAGTTATTCCGACAGAACCTATGGCTACACCTTC
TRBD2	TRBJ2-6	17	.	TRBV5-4	CASSFPSGDSGANVLTF	TGTGCCAGCAGCTTCCCCAGCGGGGACTCTGGGGCCAACGTCCTGACTTTC
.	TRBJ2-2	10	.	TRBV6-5	CASREEELFF	TGTGCCAGCAGGGAGGAGGAGCTGTTTTTT
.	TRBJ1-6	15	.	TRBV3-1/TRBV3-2	CASRLSPHSNSPLHF	TGTGCCAGCAGGCTTAGTCCGCACAGCAATTCACCCCTCCACTTT
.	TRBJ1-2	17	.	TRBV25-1	CASSESASGPGRDGYTF	TGTGCCAGCAGTGAATCGGCCTCGGGTCCGGGGAGGGATGGCTACACCTTC
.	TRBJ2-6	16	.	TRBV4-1	CASSHLLAAGANVLTF	TGCGCCAGCAGCCACCTTCTAGCAGCTGGGGCCAACGTCCTGACTTTC